The present TCR beta chain was sequenced within a study of identical twins. Unique molecular identifiers were in the cDNA, with template-switch universal primer binding. TCRdb processed the 5' RACE reads anew with MiXCR; each CDR3 protein has one entry. The sample contains roughly 260,000 distinct CDR3 sequences, approximately 7.8% of which appear only once. Between the trimmed V and J ends, which lost 0 bases and 4 bases, there was a span of 16 bases. CDR3 length: 17 residues. CDR1 is SGHVS, CDR2 FQNEAQ, per germline. These sequences were also reported in another study, on yellow fever vaccine responses in identical twins.

The TCR originated in a woman younger than 35 in good health. The rearrangement joins TRBV7-8 to TRBJ2-1; the D is unclear. The sequencing sample was made of CD8+ T cells sorted from blood. CDR3 amino acids: CASSLAYSALYYNEQFF. The CDR3 nucleotides are TGTGCCAGCAGCTTAGCATATTCAGCCCTCTATTACAATGAGCAGTTCTTC.